Presented here are 28 T cell receptor beta chains from one specimen sequenced in a study of CD8 T cells in ankylosing spondylitis (dated by TCRdb to about 2017). Preparation of the library involved 5' RACE. Instrument on record: Illumina HiSeq 2500. In-frame beta chains were kept once TCRdb had trimmed the public reads at Q25 with fastp and called clones with MiXCR. Each CDR3 protein gets just one entry, which takes the most common genes and DNA from the rows behind it. The sample includes under 450,000 distinct CDR3 sequences, with roughly 20% observed a single time. The top ten hold about an eighth of the sample. Sequenced sample: blood, either unsorted or a sorted T cell fraction (not recorded which). These receptors all come from a male donor with ankylosing spondylitis or in good health (not recorded which).

This clonotype was seen a few times. This chain joins TRBV25-1 and TRBJ2-1; the match to TRBD1 covers 8 bases. This CDR3 is 14 amino acids long. Looked up from germline, CDR1 is MGHDK and CDR2 is SYGVNS. V lost 7 bases and J lost 5; bases outside the gene matches: 7. In DNA form, the CDR3 reads TGTGCCAGCACCCGGACAGGGATCGACAATGAGCAGTTCTTC. Amino acids: CASTRTGIDNEQFF.

In this sample, this clonotype turned up a few times. The chain combines TRBV12-3 or TRBV12-4 with TRBJ2-7; 9 nucleotides agree with TRBD1. V gave up 6 bases and J gave up 5 bases; unmatched junction bases: 17. This CDR3 region has 17 residues. The CDR3 DNA is TGTGCCAGCAGCCAAGACCCACCCATGTGGACAGGGGACGAGCAGTACTTC. This encodes CASSQDPPMWTGDEQYF.

Only a few counts were recorded for this clonotype. This chain links TRBV27 with TRBJ2-3; perhaps TRBD2 as D (5 bases). V was pared by 4 bases and J by 5 bases, with 16 bases between. Germline lookup yields CDR1 MNHEY and CDR2 SMNVEV (reference sequence). The CDR3 covers 15 residues. The CDR3: CASSSNWGVVDTQYF. As DNA, the CDR3 is TGTGCCAGCAGTTCTAATTGGGGAGTTGTAGATACGCAGTATTTT.

This clonotype has just a few counts. V gene TRBV6-5 combines with J gene TRBJ1-6, with a weak D call TRBD1 (6 bases). The CDR3 spans 16 residues. Trimming removed 0 bases at V and 11 bases at J, with 17 bases between. Germline-derived CDR1 and CDR2 are MNHEY and SVGAGI. CDR3 nucleotide sequence: TGTGCCAGCAGTTACTCCCAGGGGACTATAAGGACACCCCTCCACTTT. Its translation: CASSYSQGTIRTPLHF.

J is TRBJ2-2 and V is TRBV20-1, with D maybe TRBD2 (6 bases). The V end lost 1 base, the J end lost 8 bases, and 20 bases lay between the germline ends. Germline loops: CDR1 DFQATT, CDR2 SNEGSKA (reference sequence). CDR3 length: 16 amino acids. CDR3 in amino acids: CSARGDSGTHIGELFF. CDR3 DNA sequence: TGCAGTGCTAGAGGGGACTCCGGGACCCACATAGGGGAGCTGTTTTTT.

The chain has TRBV12-3 or TRBV12-4 and TRBJ1-5; 8 nucleotides line up with TRBD1. V shed 7 bases and J 2 bases; nucleotides not matched to a gene: 7. The CDR3 runs 15 residues. The CDR3 here is CASTATGAGNQPQHF. For the CDR3, the DNA is TGTGCCAGCACCGCGACAGGGGCGGGCAATCAGCCCCAGCATTTT.

J is TRBJ2-1 and V is TRBV7-8; a possible D gene is TRBD2 (5 bases). CDR1 and CDR2 from the germline V gene are SGHVS and FQNEAQ. The CDR3 is 15 amino acids. Trimming stripped 5 bases from V and 5 bases from J, with 16 bases between. CDR3 sequence: CASSPHARRDNEQFF. CDR3 nucleotide sequence: TGTGCCAGCAGCCCCCATGCTAGGCGGGACAATGAGCAGTTCTTC.

The chain combines TRBV20-1 with TRBJ1-1; no clear D. The CDR3 totals 11 residues. The V end was cut by 5 bases, the J end by 0 bases, with 4 bases between. The germline CDR1 and CDR2 sequences are DFQATT and SNEGSKA (reference sequence). CDR3 sequence: CSAEMNTEAFF. The CDR3 bases are TGCAGTGCTGAAATGAACACTGAAGCTTTCTTT.

The rearrangement links TRBV12-3 or TRBV12-4 to TRBJ2-5; possible D gene TRBD1, 6 bases. The CDR3 spans 15 residues. V was shortened by 3 bases and J by 5 bases, with 16 bases between the two germline ends. The CDR3 loop is CASSFLGQLSETQYF. The CDR3 DNA is TGTGCCAGCAGTTTCTTAGGACAGCTATCGGAGACCCAGTACTTC.

This chain connects TRBV11-2 to TRBJ2-3; the match to TRBD2 covers 10 bases. Germline CDR1 and CDR2: SGHAT and FQNNGV. The CDR3 has 18 residues. Losses at the gene ends were 1 base for V and 3 bases for J; bases not matched to a gene: 10. The CDR3 region has the DNA TGTGCCAGCAGCTTAGTACTTACCAGCGGGGGGGCTACAGATACGCAGTATTTT. This codes for CASSLVLTSGGATDTQYF.

This clonotype was counted between two and nine times. V usage is TRBV14 and J usage is TRBJ2-1; the D is unclear. Trimming stripped 5 bases from V and 6 bases from J, with 11 bases between. Germline lookup yields CDR1 SGHDN and CDR2 FVKESK. The CDR3 sequence is 13 residues long. The CDR3 protein is CASSERETNEQFF. In nucleotides, the CDR3 is TGTGCCAGCAGCGAACGCGAAACCAATGAGCAGTTCTTC.

The chain combines TRBV29-1 with TRBJ2-5, with 8 nucleotides matching TRBD1. Germline assignment: CDR1 SQVTM and CDR2 ANQGSEA. The CDR3 runs to 15 residues. The J segment lost 0 bases and the V segment lost 7 bases, leaving 10 bases of the junction unmatched. CDR3 loop: CSAPWKGQDQETQYF. CDR3 DNA sequence: TGCAGCGCCCCGTGGAAGGGACAGGACCAAGAGACCCAGTACTTC.

This clonotype was counted a few times. The chain joins TRBV28 to TRBJ2-5, with 8 bases lining up with TRBD2. V lost 5 bases and J lost 5; bases outside the gene matches: 10. This CDR3 region has 15 residues. CDR1 and CDR2 (germline): MDHEN, SYDVKM. Here the CDR3 DNA reads TGTGCCAGCAGTCCCCGGGAGGGAGGGGAGGAGACCCAGTACTTC. The encoded protein is CASSPREGGEETQYF.

The chain employs TRBV12-3 or TRBV12-4 and TRBJ2-2; 7 bases are shared with TRBD1. The J segment lost 0 bases and the V segment lost 1 base, leaving 5 bases of the junction unmatched. The CDR3 covers 17 residues. The CDR3 DNA reads as TGTGCCAGCAGTTTAGGGGGGACAGCTACGAACACCGGGGAGCTGTTTTTT. Encoded protein: CASSLGGTATNTGELFF.

This clonotype was picked up a small number of times. The chain combines TRBV29-1 with TRBJ2-4, with 10 bases aligning to TRBD2. The germline V gene has CDR1 SQVTM and CDR2 ANQGSEA. The V segment lost 7 bases and the J segment 5 bases; nucleotides outside the gene matches: 11. The CDR3 is 15 residues long. The CDR3 protein is CSAKSGRAMENIQYF. Here the CDR3 DNA reads TGCAGCGCTAAAAGCGGGAGGGCTATGGAAAACATTCAGTACTTC. Variable domain in full (rest from reference TRBV29-1 and TRBJ2-4): SAVISQKPSRDICQRGTSLTIQCQVDSQVTMMFWYRQQPGQSLTLIATANQGSEATYESGFVIDKFPISRPNLTFSTLTVSNMSPEDSSIYLCSAKSGRAMENIQYFGAGTRLSVL.

The genes are TRBV10-2 and TRBJ1-2; D is perhaps TRBD1 (6 bases). The CDR3 sequence is 14 residues long. Germline-derived CDR1 and CDR2 are WSHSY and SAAADI. Trimming took 5 bases from V and 4 from J, leaving 14 bases between them. The CDR3 reads CASSLLTGSYGYTF. The CDR3 nucleotides read TGCGCCAGCAGTCTCCTGACAGGATCCTATGGCTACACCTTC.

The sample holds a few counts of this clonotype. This chain connects TRBV29-1 to TRBJ2-2; D not certain. Germline assignment: CDR1 SQVTM and CDR2 ANQGSEA. This CDR3 has 13 residues. The V and J ends lost 5 bases and 4 bases respectively, with 11 bases between them. The CDR3 here is CSVFDGTTGELFF. The CDR3 coding sequence is TGCAGCGTTTTTGACGGAACCACCGGGGAGCTGTTTTTT.

This clonotype occurred a few times. V and J are TRBV11-2 and TRBJ2-1; D gene unclear. The V gene's germline CDR1 is SGHAT and CDR2 FQNNGV. The CDR3 contains 16 residues. Between the trimmed V and J ends, which lost 3 bases and 0 bases, there was a span of 12 bases. CDR3 sequence (DNA): TGTGCCAGCAGCTTTCTTGGCGCAAGCTCCTACAATGAGCAGTTCTTC. It translates to CASSFLGASSYNEQFF.

CDR3 sequence (DNA): TGTGCCAGCAGCTTGGAGATGGGCTACGAGCAGTACTTC. Encoded protein: CASSLEMGYEQYF. This chain links TRBV5-6 with TRBJ2-7; D ambiguous. There are 13 residues in the CDR3. Per the germline V gene, CDR1 is SGHDT and CDR2 is YYEEEE. The ends were cut back, 0 bases at V and 3 bases at J, with 7 bases in the middle. Full variable domain (rest looked up from reference TRBV5-6 and TRBJ2-7): DAGVTQSPTHLIKTRGQQVTLRCSPKSGHDTVSWYQQALGQGPQFIFQYYEEEERQRGNFPDRFSGHQFPNYSSELNVNALLLGDSALYLCASSLEMGYEQYFGPGTRLTVT.

This clonotype showed up just a few times. The chain carries TRBV28 and TRBJ1-5; D perhaps matches TRBD1 (6 bases). Germline values: CDR1 MDHEN, CDR2 SYDVKM. The CDR3 has 18 residues. V was shortened by 4 bases and J by 3 bases, with 22 bases between the two germline ends. In DNA form, the CDR3 reads TGTGCCAGCAGTTCCCCACCCCACAACAGGGAGGTCAATCAGCCCCAGCATTTT. This encodes CASSSPPHNREVNQPQHF.

This sequence joins TRBV7-9 and TRBJ2-1, with D hard to call. V lost 1 base and J lost 4, with 8 bases in between. Germline CDR1 reads SEHNR; CDR2 reads FQNEAQ (reference sequence). This CDR3 spans 14 amino acids. This CDR3 reads CASSLGLRYNEQFF. CDR3 in DNA: TGTGCCAGCAGCTTAGGTCTACGGTACAATGAGCAGTTCTTC.

V usage is TRBV14 and J usage is TRBJ2-3, with no clear D. Per the germline V gene, CDR1 is SGHDN and CDR2 is FVKESK. V was trimmed by 1 base and J by 2 bases, leaving 13 bases between them. The CDR3 is made up of 16 amino acids. The CDR3 DNA sequence: TGTGCCAGCAGCCAAGCCCCAAGGTTCATCACAGATACGCAGTATTTT. It codes for CASSQAPRFITDTQYF.

This clonotype was seen a handful of times. The chain couples TRBV20-1 to TRBJ2-1, with 10 bases fitting TRBD1. The germline V gene encodes CDR1 DFQATT and CDR2 SNEGSKA (reference sequence). The CDR3 is 15 amino acids. V was pared by 6 bases and J by 5 bases, with 10 bases of the junction left unmatched. This CDR3 reads CSAHGTGAPHNEQFF. For the CDR3, the DNA is TGCAGTGCCCACGGGACAGGGGCGCCACACAATGAGCAGTTCTTC.

This chain links TRBV6-5 with TRBJ2-3, with D unclear. The CDR3 length is 14 residues. The germline gives CDR1 MNHEY, CDR2 SVGAGI. The V end was cut by 0 bases, the J end by 2 bases, with 6 bases between. The CDR3 bases are TGTGCCAGCAGTTACTCACGGAACACAGATACGCAGTATTTT. This sequence encodes CASSYSRNTDTQYF.

This chain joins TRBV10-3 and TRBJ2-5, with 10 bases identical to TRBD1. Losses at the gene ends were 4 bases for V and 3 bases for J; bases not matched to a gene: 8. This CDR3 region has 16 residues. Germline V gives CDR1 ENHRY, CDR2 SYGVKD. This chain's CDR3 is CAISGRTGGGKETQYF. In DNA form, the CDR3 reads TGTGCCATCAGTGGGCGGACAGGGGGAGGTAAAGAGACCCAGTACTTC.

The chain combines TRBV6-5 with TRBJ2-2; D possibly corresponds to TRBD1 (5 bases). V was trimmed by 2 bases and J by 7 bases, leaving 14 bases between them. This CDR3 comprises 15 residues. Germline CDR1 is MNHEY and CDR2 is SVGAGI. Written as DNA, the CDR3 is TGTGCCAGCAGTTACGGGCAGGGTAAAGGCGGGGAGCTGTTTTTT. This codes for CASSYGQGKGGELFF.

CDR3 bases: TGTGCCATCATTGACAATCACTCTGGGGCCAACGTCCTGACTTTC. It translates to CAIIDNHSGANVLTF. The gene calls are TRBV10-3 and TRBJ2-6; D is uncertain. Trimming took 7 bases from V and 0 from J, leaving 10 bases between them. CDR1 is ENHRY and CDR2 is SYGVKD in the germline V gene. The CDR3 contains 15 residues.

This clonotype was detected once. A single base separates this from a much larger clone, so it may be a read error. The chain combines TRBV28 with TRBJ2-1; no definite D call. Trimming cost V 3 bases and J 7 bases, with 7 bases left between them. The CDR3 contains 12 residues. CDR1 MDHEN and CDR2 SYDVKM come from the germline V gene. The CDR3 DNA is TGTGCCAGCAGTTTCTGGTGGAATGAGCAGTTCTTC. Protein sequence: CASSFWWNEQFF.